The rows below give T cell receptor beta chains drawn from one sample of a study of control samples from healthy donors and cancer patients. Assay: immunoSEQ multiplex PCR; the TCRdb copy retains only in-frame clones and omits some. This table holds nearly 55,000 clones, 95% to 97% found once. Sequenced: blood. The receptors come from a woman in her thirties in good health. Each CDR3 is given with its conserved first and last residue. D genes are given only for firm matches. Part of the rows lack a size; the others show once, few, many or a class for expanded clones.

d_gene | abundance | j_gene | v_gene | CDR3aa | CDR3nt
NA | NA | TRBJ2-3 | TRBV18 | CASSPPGTDTQYF | TGTGCCAGCTCCCCCCCGGGGACAGATACGCAGTATTTT
NA | NA | TRBJ2-7 | TRBV7-6 | CASSLRADYPYEQYF | TGTGCCAGCAGCTTAAGGGCGGATTATCCCTACGAGCAGTACTTC
NA | NA | TRBJ2-7 | TRBV5-6 | CASSLMNEQYF | TGTGCCAGCAGCTTGATGAACGAGCAGTACTTC
TRBD2 | NA | TRBJ2-1 | TRBV5-1 | CASSEGTSGHNEQFF | TGCGCCAGCAGCGAGGGGACTAGCGGGCACAATGAGCAGTTCTTC
NA | NA | TRBJ1-5 | TRBV4-1 | CASSQEVGGSNQPQHF | TGCGCCAGCAGCCAGGAGGTGGGGGGCAGCAATCAGCCCCAGCATTTT
NA | NA | TRBJ1-5 | TRBV6-1 | CASSGTISAEYQPQHF | TGTGCCAGCAGTGGGACCATCTCGGCGGAGTACCAGCCCCAGCATTTT
NA | NA | TRBJ2-3 | TRBV21-1 | CASGVRVADTQYF | TGTGCCAGCGGGGTCAGGGTAGCCGATACGCAGTATTTT
TRBD2 | NA | TRBJ2-1 | TRBV2 | CASSEAWGEGYNEQFF | TGTGCCAGCAGTGAAGCCTGGGGGGAGGGTTACAATGAGCAGTTCTTC
TRBD1 | NA | TRBJ2-3 | TRBV5-5 | CASNMAGQGIDTQYF | TGTGCCAGCAACATGGCGGGACAGGGGATAGATACGCAGTATTTT
NA | NA | TRBJ1-5 | TRBV2 | CASSELQGGGQPQHF | TGTGCCAGCAGTGAACTACAGGGTGGAGGTCAGCCCCAGCATTTT
TRBD1 | NA | TRBJ2-7 | TRBV6-5 | CASSSAGTGYEQYF | TGTGCCAGCAGTTCCGCCGGGACAGGCTACGAGCAGTACTTC
TRBD2 | NA | TRBJ2-6 | TRBV10-2 | CASWGGAGANVLTF | TGCGCCAGCTGGGGGGGTGCTGGGGCCAACGTCCTGACTTTC
NA | NA | TRBJ2-7 | TRBV27 | CASTAFGEGIDEQYF | TGTGCCAGCACTGCCTTTGGTGAGGGCATCGACGAGCAGTACTTC
NA | NA | TRBJ1-1 | TRBV28 | CASSLWRVGNTEAFF | TGTGCCAGCAGTTTATGGCGGGTGGGGAACACTGAAGCTTTCTTT
NA | NA | TRBJ1-2 | TRBV19 | CASSMETNLNYGYTF | TGTGCCAGTAGTATGGAGACAAACCTTAACTATGGCTACACCTTC
TRBD1 | NA | TRBJ1-1 | TRBV27 | CASSSRTGRNTEAFF | TGTGCCAGCAGTTCCCGGACAGGGAGGAACACTGAAGCTTTCTTT
TRBD2 | NA | TRBJ2-5 | TRBV23-1 | CASSQSKTSGAQETQYF | TGCGCCAGCAGTCAATCGAAGACTAGCGGGGCCCAAGAGACCCAGTACTTC
TRBD1 | NA | TRBJ2-1 | TRBV7-3 | CASSQGERQGRWNNEQFF | TGTGCCAGCAGCCAAGGGGAAAGACAGGGAAGGTGGAACAATGAGCAGTTCTTC
NA | NA | TRBJ2-1 | TRBV6-1 | CASSEGQIGGEQFF | TGTGCCAGCAGTGAAGGCCAGATCGGGGGTGAGCAGTTCTTC
TRBD2 | NA | TRBJ2-7 | TRBV14 | CASSQYGGTSVYEQYF | TGTGCCAGCAGCCAGTATGGAGGGACTAGCGTCTACGAGCAGTACTTC
TRBD2 | NA | TRBJ2-5 | TRBV30 | CASSGGEYQETQYF | TGTGCTTCGAGTGGGGGGGAGTACCAAGAGACCCAGTACTTC
TRBD2 | NA | TRBJ2-2 | TRBV28 | CASSSFHSGRAGELFF | TGTGCCAGCAGTTCCTTTCATAGCGGGAGGGCCGGGGAGCTGTTTTTT
NA | NA | TRBJ2-1 | TRBV6-5 | CASSYEGRGHEQFF | TGTGCCAGCAGTTACGAGGGCCGGGGCCATGAGCAGTTCTTC
TRBD2 | NA | TRBJ2-7 | TRBV4-1 | CASSQGWTSGSFEQYF | TGCGCCAGCAGCCAGGGATGGACTAGCGGGAGCTTCGAGCAGTACTTC
NA | NA | TRBJ2-3 | TRBV19 | CASSLGDTFTDTQYF | TGTGCCAGTAGCCTGGGGGACACCTTCACAGATACGCAGTATTTT
TRBD2 | NA | TRBJ2-1 | TRBV5-1 | CASSRLAGASYNEQFF | TGCGCCAGCAGCAGATTAGCGGGAGCCTCCTACAATGAGCAGTTCTTC
TRBD1 | NA | TRBJ2-5 | TRBV5-6 | CASSIGQGEETQYF | TGTGCCAGCAGCATAGGACAGGGTGAGGAGACCCAGTACTTC
NA | NA | TRBJ1-2 | TRBV7-2 | CASRFTRGYGYTF | TGTGCCAGCAGGTTTACCCGAGGCTATGGCTACACCTTC
NA | NA | TRBJ2-3 | TRBV9 | CASSVAGRVDTQYF | TGTGCCAGCAGCGTAGCCGGTCGGGTTGATACGCAGTATTTT
TRBD2 | NA | TRBJ2-2 | TRBV7-9 | CASSKTSGRVTGELFF | TGTGCCAGCAGCAAGACTAGCGGGAGAGTTACCGGGGAGCTGTTTTTT
NA | NA | TRBJ1-5 | TRBV27 | CASSSGANQPQHF | TGTGCCAGCAGTTCCGGCGCCAATCAGCCCCAGCATTTT
NA | NA | TRBJ2-5 | TRBV7-9 | CASSLEQDRQTQYF | TGTGCCAGCAGCTTAGAACAGGACAGACAGACCCAGTACTTC
TRBD1 | NA | TRBJ1-3 | TRBV30 | CAWSVGGGRNTIYF | TGTGCCTGGAGTGTAGGGGGCGGGAGGAACACCATATATTTT
NA | NA | TRBJ2-3 | TRBV12-3/TRBV12-4 | CASSSGGTDTQYF | TGTGCCAGCAGCTCCGGGGGCACAGATACGCAGTATTTT
NA | NA | TRBJ2-3 | TRBV5-8 | CASSLGLTQYF | TGTGCCAGCAGCTTGGGCCTCACGCAGTATTTT
NA | NA | TRBJ1-1 | TRBV11-2 | CASSLGLSEAFF | TGTGCCAGCAGCTTAGGGCTCTCTGAAGCTTTCTTT
TRBD2 | NA | TRBJ2-1 | TRBV7-2 | CASSLFAGVGNEQFF | TGTGCCAGCAGCTTATTCGCGGGGGTAGGGAATGAGCAGTTCTTC
TRBD1 | NA | TRBJ1-3 | TRBV7-6 | CASSLDRGPGNTIYF | TGTGCCAGCAGCTTAGACAGGGGGCCTGGAAACACCATATATTTT
TRBD2 | NA | TRBJ2-3 | TRBV28 | CASSGLAGGRDTQYF | TGTGCCAGCAGCGGACTAGCGGGAGGGAGGGATACGCAGTATTTT
NA | once | TRBJ2-1 | TRBV2 | CASSVGGWNEQFF | TGTGCCAGCAGTGTTGGAGGGTGGAATGAGCAGTTCTTC
NA | NA | TRBJ2-5 | TRBV9 | CASSPVGGFKETQYF | TGTGCCAGCAGCCCCGTGGGGGGTTTCAAAGAGACCCAGTACTTC
NA | NA | TRBJ2-3 | TRBV27 | CASSFRATDTQYF | TGTGCCAGCAGTTTTCGGGCTACAGATACGCAGTATTTT
NA | NA | TRBJ1-6 | TRBV28 | CASSSRRAGDNSPLHF | TGTGCCAGCAGTTCGAGGAGGGCGGGGGATAATTCACCCCTCCACTTT
NA | NA | TRBJ2-5 | TRBV10-2 | CASSEWIQETQYF | TGCGCCAGCAGTGAATGGATCCAAGAGACCCAGTACTTC
TRBD1 | NA | TRBJ2-1 | TRBV9 | CASSDHTTGTDNNEQFF | TGTGCCAGCAGCGACCATACGACCGGGACAGATAACAATGAGCAGTTCTTC
NA | NA | TRBJ2-1 | TRBV6-5 | CASSYPPNNEQFF | TGTGCCAGCAGTTATCCCCCAAACAATGAGCAGTTCTTC
NA | NA | TRBJ2-2 | TRBV2 | CASRGKGLNTGELFF | TGTGCCAGCAGGGGTAAGGGACTGAACACCGGGGAGCTGTTTTTT